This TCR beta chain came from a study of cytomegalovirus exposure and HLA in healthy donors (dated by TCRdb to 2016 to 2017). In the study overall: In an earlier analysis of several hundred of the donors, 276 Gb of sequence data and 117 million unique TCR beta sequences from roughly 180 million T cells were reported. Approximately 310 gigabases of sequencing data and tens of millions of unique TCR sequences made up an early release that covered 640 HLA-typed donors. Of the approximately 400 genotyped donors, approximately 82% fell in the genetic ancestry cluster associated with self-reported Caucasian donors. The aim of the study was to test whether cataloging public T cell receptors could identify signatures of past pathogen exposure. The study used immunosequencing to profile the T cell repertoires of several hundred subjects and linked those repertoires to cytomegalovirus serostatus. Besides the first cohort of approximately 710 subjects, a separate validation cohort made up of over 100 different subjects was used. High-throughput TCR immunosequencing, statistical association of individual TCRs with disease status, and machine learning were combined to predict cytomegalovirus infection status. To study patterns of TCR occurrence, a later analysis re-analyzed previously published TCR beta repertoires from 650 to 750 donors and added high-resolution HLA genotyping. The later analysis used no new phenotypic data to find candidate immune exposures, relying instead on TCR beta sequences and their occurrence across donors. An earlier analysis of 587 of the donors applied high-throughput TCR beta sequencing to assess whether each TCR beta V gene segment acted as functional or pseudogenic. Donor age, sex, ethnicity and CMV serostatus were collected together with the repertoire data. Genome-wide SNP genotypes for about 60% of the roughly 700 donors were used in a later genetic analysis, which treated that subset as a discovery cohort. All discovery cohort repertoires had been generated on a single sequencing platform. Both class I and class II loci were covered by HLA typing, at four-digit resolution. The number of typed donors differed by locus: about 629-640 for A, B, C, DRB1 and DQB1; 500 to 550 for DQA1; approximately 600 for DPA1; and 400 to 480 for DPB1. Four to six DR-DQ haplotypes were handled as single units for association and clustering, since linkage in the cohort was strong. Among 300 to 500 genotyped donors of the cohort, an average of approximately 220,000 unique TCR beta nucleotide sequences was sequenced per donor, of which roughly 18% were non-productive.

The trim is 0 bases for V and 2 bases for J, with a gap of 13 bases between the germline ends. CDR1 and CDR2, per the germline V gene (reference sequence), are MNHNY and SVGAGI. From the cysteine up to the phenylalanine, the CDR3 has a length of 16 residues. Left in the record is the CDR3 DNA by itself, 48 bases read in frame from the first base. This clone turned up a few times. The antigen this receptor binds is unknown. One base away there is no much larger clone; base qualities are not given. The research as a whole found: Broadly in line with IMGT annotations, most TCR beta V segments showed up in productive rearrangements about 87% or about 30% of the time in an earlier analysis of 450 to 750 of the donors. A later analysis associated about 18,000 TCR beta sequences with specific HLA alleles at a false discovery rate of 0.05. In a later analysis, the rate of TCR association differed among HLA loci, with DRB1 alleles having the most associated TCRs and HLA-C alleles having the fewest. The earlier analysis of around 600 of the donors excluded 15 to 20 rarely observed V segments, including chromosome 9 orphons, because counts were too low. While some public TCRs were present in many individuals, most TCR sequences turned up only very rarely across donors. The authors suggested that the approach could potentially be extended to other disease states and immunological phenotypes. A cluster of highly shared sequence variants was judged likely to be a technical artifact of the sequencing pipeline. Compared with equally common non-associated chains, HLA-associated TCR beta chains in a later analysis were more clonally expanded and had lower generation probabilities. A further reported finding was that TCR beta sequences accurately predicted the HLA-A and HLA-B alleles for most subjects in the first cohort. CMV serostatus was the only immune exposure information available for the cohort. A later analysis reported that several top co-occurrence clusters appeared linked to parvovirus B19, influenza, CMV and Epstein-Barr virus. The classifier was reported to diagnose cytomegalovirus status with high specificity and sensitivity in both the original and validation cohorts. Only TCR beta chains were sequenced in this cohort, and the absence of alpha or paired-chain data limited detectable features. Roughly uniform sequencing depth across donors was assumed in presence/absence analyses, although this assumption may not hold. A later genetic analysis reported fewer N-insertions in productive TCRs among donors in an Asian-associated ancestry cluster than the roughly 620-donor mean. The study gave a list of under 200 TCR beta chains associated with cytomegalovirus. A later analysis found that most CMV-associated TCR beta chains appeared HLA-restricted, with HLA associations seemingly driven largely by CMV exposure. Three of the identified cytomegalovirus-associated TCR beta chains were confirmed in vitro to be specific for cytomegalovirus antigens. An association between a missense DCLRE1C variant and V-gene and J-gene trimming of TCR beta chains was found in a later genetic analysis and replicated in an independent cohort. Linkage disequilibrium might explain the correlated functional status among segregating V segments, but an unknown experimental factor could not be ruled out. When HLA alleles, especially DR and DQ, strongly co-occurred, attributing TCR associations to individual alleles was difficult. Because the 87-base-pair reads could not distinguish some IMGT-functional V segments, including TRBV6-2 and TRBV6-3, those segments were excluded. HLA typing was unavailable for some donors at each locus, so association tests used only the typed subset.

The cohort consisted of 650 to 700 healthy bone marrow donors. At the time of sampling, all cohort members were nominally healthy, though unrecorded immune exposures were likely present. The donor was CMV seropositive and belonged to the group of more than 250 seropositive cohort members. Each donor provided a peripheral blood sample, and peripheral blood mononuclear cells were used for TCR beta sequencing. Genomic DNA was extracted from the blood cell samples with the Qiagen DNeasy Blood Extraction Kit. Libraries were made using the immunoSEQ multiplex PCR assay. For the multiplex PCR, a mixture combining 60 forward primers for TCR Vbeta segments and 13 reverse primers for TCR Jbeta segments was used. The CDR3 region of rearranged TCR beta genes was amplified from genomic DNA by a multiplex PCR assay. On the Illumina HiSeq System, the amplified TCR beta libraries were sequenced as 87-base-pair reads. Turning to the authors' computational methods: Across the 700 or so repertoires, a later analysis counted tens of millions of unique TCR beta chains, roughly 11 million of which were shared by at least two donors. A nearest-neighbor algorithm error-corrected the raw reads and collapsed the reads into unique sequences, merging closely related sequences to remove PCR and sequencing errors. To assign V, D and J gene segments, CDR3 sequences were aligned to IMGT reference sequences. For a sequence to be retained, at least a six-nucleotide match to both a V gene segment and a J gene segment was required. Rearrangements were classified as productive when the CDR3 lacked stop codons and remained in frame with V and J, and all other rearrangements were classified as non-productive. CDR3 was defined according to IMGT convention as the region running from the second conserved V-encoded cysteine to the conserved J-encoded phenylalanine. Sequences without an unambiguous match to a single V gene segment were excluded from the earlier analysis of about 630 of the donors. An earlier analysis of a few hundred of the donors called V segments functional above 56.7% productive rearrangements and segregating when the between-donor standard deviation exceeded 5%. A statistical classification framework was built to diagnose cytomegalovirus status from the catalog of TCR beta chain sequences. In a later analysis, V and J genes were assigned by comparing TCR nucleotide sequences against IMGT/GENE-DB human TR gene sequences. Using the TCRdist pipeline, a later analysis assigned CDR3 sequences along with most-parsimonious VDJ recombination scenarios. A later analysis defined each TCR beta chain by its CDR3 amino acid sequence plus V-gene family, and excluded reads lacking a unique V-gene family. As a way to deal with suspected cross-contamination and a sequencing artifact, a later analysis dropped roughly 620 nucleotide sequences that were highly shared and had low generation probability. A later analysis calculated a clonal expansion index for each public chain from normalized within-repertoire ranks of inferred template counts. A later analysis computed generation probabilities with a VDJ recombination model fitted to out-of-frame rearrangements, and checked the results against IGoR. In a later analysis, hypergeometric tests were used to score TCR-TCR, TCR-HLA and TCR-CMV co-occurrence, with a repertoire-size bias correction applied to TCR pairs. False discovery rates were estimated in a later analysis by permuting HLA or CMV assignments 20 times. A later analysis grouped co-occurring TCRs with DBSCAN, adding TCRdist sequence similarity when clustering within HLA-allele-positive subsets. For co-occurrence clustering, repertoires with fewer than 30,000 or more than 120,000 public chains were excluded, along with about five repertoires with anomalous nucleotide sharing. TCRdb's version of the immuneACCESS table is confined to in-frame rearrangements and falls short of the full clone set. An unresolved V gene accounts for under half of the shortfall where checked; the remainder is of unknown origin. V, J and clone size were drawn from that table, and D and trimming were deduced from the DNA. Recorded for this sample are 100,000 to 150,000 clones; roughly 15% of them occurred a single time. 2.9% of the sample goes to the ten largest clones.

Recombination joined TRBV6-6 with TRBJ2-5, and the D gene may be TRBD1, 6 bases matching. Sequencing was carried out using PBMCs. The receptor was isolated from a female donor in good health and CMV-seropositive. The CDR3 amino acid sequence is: CASSYSSAGEQETQYF. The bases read TGTGCCAGCAGTTACTCGTCGGCAGGGGAGCAAGAGACCCAGTACTTC.